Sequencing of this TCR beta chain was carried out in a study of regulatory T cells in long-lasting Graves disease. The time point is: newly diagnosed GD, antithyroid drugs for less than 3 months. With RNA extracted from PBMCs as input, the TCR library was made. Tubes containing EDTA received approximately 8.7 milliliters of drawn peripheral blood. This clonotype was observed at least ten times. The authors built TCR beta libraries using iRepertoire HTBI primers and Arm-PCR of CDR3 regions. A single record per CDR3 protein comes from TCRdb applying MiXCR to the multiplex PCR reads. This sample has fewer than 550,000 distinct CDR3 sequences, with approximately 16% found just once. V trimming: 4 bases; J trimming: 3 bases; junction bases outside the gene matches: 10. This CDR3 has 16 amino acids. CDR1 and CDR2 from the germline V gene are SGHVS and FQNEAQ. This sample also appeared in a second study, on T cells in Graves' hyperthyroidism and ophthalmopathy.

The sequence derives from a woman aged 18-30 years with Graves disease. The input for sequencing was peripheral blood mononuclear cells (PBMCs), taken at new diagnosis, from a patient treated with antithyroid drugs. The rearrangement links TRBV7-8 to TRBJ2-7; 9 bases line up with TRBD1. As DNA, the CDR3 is TGTGCCAGCAGCTCTCCTAGACAGGGGGAATTCTACGAGCAGTACTTC. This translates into CASSSPRQGEFYEQYF.